A single T cell receptor (beta chain) is shown here with its context. This clonotype has a handful of counts. No cognate antigen has been identified for it. Within one base of it there is no much larger clone, and no base qualities were kept. The study was a case-control design nested within a healthcare worker cohort in London, UK, with weekly nasopharyngeal swab PCR tests and blood sampling. Healthcare workers were recruited during the week of the UK lockdown, between 23 and 31 March 2020, and followed weekly for up to roughly 15 weeks. This sample was included in a study of early T cells in non-severe SARS-CoV-2 infection (dated by TCRdb to the early 2020s). A note on the overall study: Because TCR sequencing relied on bulk RNA taken from unsorted whole blood, pairing of alpha and beta chains was not possible.

General study outcomes and caveats: Matching against VDJdb was skewed toward anti-spike CD8 responses, likely underestimated virus-specific expansions, and missed private and CD4 specificities.

Inclusive of the bounding cysteine and phenylalanine, the CDR3 is 15 residues long. The entry retains the CDR3 DNA only, 45 bases that are in frame from base 1. CDR1 and CDR2 were assigned from the germline V gene as SNHLY and FYNNEI. V gives up 6 bases and J gives up 1 base, and the segment between their germline ends measures 14 bases. Receptor libraries were prepared by 5' RACE. The instrument was a NextSeq 500. The TCR library protocol attached unique molecular identifiers to individual cDNA molecules to correct for sequencing error and PCR bias. Sequencing covered both TCR alpha and beta chains, and within each sample the abundances of alpha and beta sequences were tightly co-correlated. In the source study's methods: Decombinator V4 was used to perform V gene, J gene and CDR3 annotation of TCR sequences. TCRs were defined as expanded if a significant change between any two time points was detected under a Poisson model with p below 0.0001. Abundances of TCRs were expressed as counts per million after normalisation to the total number of TCRs sequenced in each sample. MAIT TCRs were defined by TRAV1-2 paired with TRAJ12, TRAJ20 or TRAJ33, and iNKT TCRs by TRAV10 paired with TRAJ18. A search of VDJdb, accessed on 1 November 2021, was run for TCRs annotated to CMV, EBV and SARS-CoV-2, with TCRs annotated for multiple antigens excluded. TCRdb trimmed public reads at Q25 via fastp, called clones via MiXCR and kept in-frame beta chains. When rows share a CDR3 protein, they turn into one entry using the most common DNA and genes. In this record, the V and J calls reflect TCRdb's handling and not the investigators' own analysis. In all, the sample holds about 48,000 distinct CDR3 sequences, and 6.5% to 9.5% of those were seen once. Jointly, the top ten make up approximately 6.3% of the sample.

The TCR sequence derives from an adult who was a healthcare worker with PCR-confirmed SARS-CoV-2 infection or an uninfected control (not recorded which). Sequencing was carried out using whole blood. The rearranged chain carries TRBV2 and TRBJ2-3; matching of 5 bases hints at TRBD1 as the D gene. Here the CDR3 is given as CASRTGAGRTDTQYF. The DNA reads as follows: TGTGCCAGCAGGACGGGTGCAGGGCGCACAGATACGCAGTATTTT.